These 15 T cell receptor beta chains were all obtained from the same sample, sequenced in a study of blood T cell repertoires in COVID-19. Here immunoSEQ multiplex PCR was the method, and the copy in TCRdb shows in-frame clones only, minus some. The table records approximately 45,000 clones, over 70% of them present only once. The sample consisted of peripheral blood. The receptors were sampled from a woman of 80 years or more with COVID-19, enrolled during active disease.

The V gene is TRBV5-1, the J gene TRBJ1-4; unclear D gene. Germline assignment: CDR1 SGHRS and CDR2 YFSETQ. The CDR3 is 14 residues long. The ends were cut back, 0 bases at V and 4 bases at J, with 7 bases in the middle. The CDR3 region has the DNA TGCGCCAGCAGCTTGGGGCAGTATAATGAAAAACTGTTTTTT. Translation gives CASSLGQYNEKLFF.

This rearrangement joins TRBV18 to TRBJ1-5; D ambiguous. CDR3 size: 14 residues. CDR1 is KGHSH, CDR2 LQKENI, per germline. With 0 bases removed from V and 7 bases from J, the gap between germline ends came to 10 bases. The CDR3 bases are TGTGCCAGCTCACCACCGGGCACGCACCAGCCCCAGCATTTT. The encoded protein is CASSPPGTHQPQHF.

The chain is built from TRBV2 and TRBJ1-1; possibly TRBD1 for D (6 bases). Germline CDR1 is SNHLY and CDR2 is FYNNEI. Between the trimmed V and J ends, which lost 9 bases and 1 base, there was a span of 9 bases. This CDR3 has 12 residues. CDR3: CARWTANTEAFF. The CDR3 nucleotides read TGTGCCAGATGGACAGCGAACACTGAAGCTTTCTTT.

V usage is TRBV7-2 and J usage is TRBJ2-5; D uncertain. The germline V gene encodes CDR1 SGHTA and CDR2 FQGNSA. Trimming pared 2 bases from V and 2 bases from J, leaving 9 bases between. CDR3 length: 14 residues. CDR3 sequence (DNA): TGTGCCAGCAGCTTACGGGTGATTCAAGAGACCCAGTACTTC. As protein: CASSLRVIQETQYF.

This sequence joins TRBV5-4 and TRBJ2-3, with a possible D match to TRBD2 (5 bases). Germline-derived CDR1 and CDR2 are SGHNT and YYREEE (reference sequence). The CDR3 runs to 15 residues. With 4 bases removed from V and 1 base from J, the gap between germline ends came to 13 bases. The CDR3 reads CASSPRGVGTDTQYF. For the CDR3, the DNA is TGTGCCAGCAGCCCCCGGGGAGTCGGCACAGATACGCAGTATTTT.

The V call is TRBV7-2, the J call TRBJ1-6; D remains unclear. The CDR3 has 17 amino acids. Trimming took 3 bases from V and 0 from J, leaving 12 bases between them. Germline V gene lookup returns CDR1 SGHTA and CDR2 FQGNSA. CDR3 nucleotide sequence: TGTGCCAGCAGCTTCGATTCCACTTCCTCCTATAATTCACCCCTCCACTTT. The encoded protein is CASSFDSTSSYNSPLHF.

The chain recombines TRBV18 with TRBJ1-2; a weak D match, TRBD1 (5 bases). V lost 4 bases, J lost 2 bases, and 23 bases lay in between. Per germline, CDR1 KGHSH and CDR2 LQKENI. The CDR3 is made up of 18 amino acids. The CDR3 loop is CASSRHKGTGHENYGYTF. As DNA, the CDR3 is TGTGCCAGCTCACGACACAAAGGAACAGGACATGAAAACTATGGCTACACCTTC.

The rearrangement links TRBV19 to TRBJ1-5; no firm D call. V lost 6 bases to trimming and J lost 4 bases, with 19 bases between them. Germline V gene sequence: CDR1 LNHDA, CDR2 SQIVND (reference sequence). This CDR3 spans 16 amino acids. CDR3 in amino acids: CASSLGFPALNQPQHF. In nucleotides, the CDR3 is TGTGCCAGTAGCCTAGGTTTCCCGGCGTTAAATCAGCCCCAGCATTTT.

This clone has only one observation. Within the sample, other DNA sequences also encode this same CDR3. The chain employs TRBV19 and TRBJ1-5; TRBD1 aligns across 10 bases. The CDR3 is 13 residues long. In germline, CDR1 is LNHDA, CDR2 SQIVND (reference sequence). J was trimmed by 5 bases and V by 6 bases; bases with no gene match: 1. The CDR3 region is CASRGTGDQPQHF. CDR3 sequence (DNA): TGTGCCAGTAGGGGGACAGGGGATCAGCCCCAGCATTTT.

J is TRBJ1-1 and V is TRBV7-8, with D perhaps matching TRBD1 (5 bases). The CDR3 totals 17 residues. Trimming took 4 bases from V and 2 from J, leaving 20 bases between them. CDR1 SGHVS and CDR2 FQNEAQ come from the germline V gene. The CDR3 loop is CASSSGRGRSTNTEAFF. The CDR3 DNA follows: TGTGCCAGCAGCTCCGGGCGGGGCAGGTCCACTAACACTGAAGCTTTCTTT.

The rearrangement uses TRBV27 and TRBJ1-3, with 10 nucleotides matching TRBD1. V trimming: 6 bases; J trimming: 4 bases; junction bases outside the gene matches: 9. The CDR3 is 16 amino acids. Germline V gene data show CDR1 as MNHEY and CDR2 as SMNVEV (reference sequence). Written as DNA, the CDR3 is TGTGCCAGCAGCGACCGACAGGGGGCGTGGGGAAACACCATATATTTT. This sequence encodes CASSDRQGAWGNTIYF.

The V and J genes are TRBV5-1 and TRBJ1-2; D unclear. This CDR3 has 17 residues. The germline V gene encodes CDR1 SGHRS and CDR2 YFSETQ. V lost 0 bases to trimming and J lost 4 bases, with 19 bases between them. The CDR3 region is CASSLGAPVARGYGYTF. The CDR3 bases are TGCGCCAGCAGCTTGGGGGCTCCAGTGGCCCGGGGCTATGGCTACACCTTC.

The chain joins TRBV15 to TRBJ2-7, with a tentative D call TRBD1 (5 bases). Trimming pared 9 bases from V and 1 base from J, leaving 13 bases between. The V gene's germline CDR1 is LNHNV and CDR2 YYDKDF (reference sequence). The CDR3 loop spans 13 amino acids. The chain's CDR3 is CATLSRDSYEQYF. CDR3 coding DNA: TGTGCCACTCTATCCAGGGATTCCTACGAGCAGTACTTC.

The chain recombines TRBV9 with TRBJ2-3, with a weak D call TRBD2 (5 bases). CDR1 is SGDLS and CDR2 is YYNGEE in the germline V gene. V gave up 0 bases and J gave up 1 base, with 9 bases separating them. The CDR3 contains 15 residues. CDR3 loop: CASSVDGGRTDTQYF. The CDR3 nucleotides are TGTGCCAGCAGCGTAGATGGCGGGCGCACAGATACGCAGTATTTT.

On this clone: Other DNA sequences in the same sample also yield this CDR3. The J gene is TRBJ1-1, the V gene TRBV5-1; 8 bases line up with TRBD1. Germline V gives CDR1 SGHRS, CDR2 YFSETQ. V trimming: 2 bases; J trimming: 1 base; junction bases outside the gene matches: 1. The CDR3 loop spans 14 amino acids. DNA for the CDR3: TGCGCCAGCAGCTTACAGGGGGGGAACACTGAAGCTTTCTTT. Amino acid sequence: CASSLQGGNTEAFF.